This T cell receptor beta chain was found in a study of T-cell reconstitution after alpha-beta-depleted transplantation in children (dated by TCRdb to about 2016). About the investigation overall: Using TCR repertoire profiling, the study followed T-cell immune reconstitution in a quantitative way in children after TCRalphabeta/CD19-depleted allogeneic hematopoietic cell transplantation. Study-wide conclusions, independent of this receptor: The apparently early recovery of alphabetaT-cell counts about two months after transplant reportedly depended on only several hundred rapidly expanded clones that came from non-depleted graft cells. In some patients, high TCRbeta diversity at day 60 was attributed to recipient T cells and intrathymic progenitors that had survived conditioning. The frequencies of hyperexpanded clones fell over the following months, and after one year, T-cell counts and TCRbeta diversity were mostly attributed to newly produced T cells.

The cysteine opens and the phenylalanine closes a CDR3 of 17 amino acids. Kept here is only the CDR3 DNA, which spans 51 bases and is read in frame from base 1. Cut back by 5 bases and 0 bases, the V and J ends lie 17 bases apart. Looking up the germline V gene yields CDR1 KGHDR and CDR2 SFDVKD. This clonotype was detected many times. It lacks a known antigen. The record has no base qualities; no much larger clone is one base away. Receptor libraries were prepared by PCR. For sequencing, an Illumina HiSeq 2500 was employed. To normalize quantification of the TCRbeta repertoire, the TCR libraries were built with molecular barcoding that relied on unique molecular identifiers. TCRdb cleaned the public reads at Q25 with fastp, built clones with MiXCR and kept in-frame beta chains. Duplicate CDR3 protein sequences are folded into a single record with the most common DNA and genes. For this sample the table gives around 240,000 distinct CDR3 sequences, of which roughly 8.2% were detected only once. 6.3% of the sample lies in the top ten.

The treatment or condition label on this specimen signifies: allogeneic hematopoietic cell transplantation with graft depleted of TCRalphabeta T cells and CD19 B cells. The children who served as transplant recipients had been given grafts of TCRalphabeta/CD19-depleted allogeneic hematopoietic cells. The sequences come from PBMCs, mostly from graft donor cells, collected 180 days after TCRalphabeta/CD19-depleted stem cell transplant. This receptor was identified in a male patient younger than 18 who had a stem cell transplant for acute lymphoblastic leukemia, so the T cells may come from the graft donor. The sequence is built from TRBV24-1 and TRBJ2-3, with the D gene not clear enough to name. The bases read TGTGCCACCAGTGCCCTTGGACGTTCCCGGAGCACAGATACGCAGTATTTT. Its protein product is CATSALGRSRSTDTQYF.